The source of this T cell receptor beta chain is a study of cytomegalovirus exposure and HLA in healthy donors. The wider study: Among the roughly 400 genotyped donors, about 81% were placed in the Caucasian-associated ancestry cluster. Study-level results: In an earlier analysis, in some 500 donors, most V segments appeared productive either ~87% or ~30% of the time. In a later analysis, a missense DCLRE1C variant was linked to TCR beta V- and J-gene trimming.

Trimming at V came to 6 bases and at J to 1 base, leaving 10 bases not matched to a gene. Germline CDR1 LNHDA, CDR2 SQIVND (reference sequence). CDR3 size: 17 residues. The PCR made use of 60 Vbeta and 13 Jbeta primers. Sequenced by immunoSEQ multiplex PCR; TCRdb stores in-frame clones only, minus some. The sample has 120,000 or so clones, about 90% seen once. About this clone itself: Its target is not known.

The specimen was PBMCs. V and J are TRBV19 and TRBJ2-3, with 10 bases matching TRBD1. This sequence was found in a man in his forties in good health and CMV-seronegative. The CDR3 sequence: CASSRTGTGAGTDTQYF. The CDR3 DNA reads as TGTGCCAGTAGCAGAACCGGGACAGGGGCCGGCACAGATACGCAGTATTTT.